Listed here are 21 T cell receptor beta chains from one sample, sequenced in a study of blood T cell repertoires in COVID-19. The table came from immunoSEQ multiplex PCR; TCRdb's copy has only in-frame clones and leaves some out. The sample includes 150,000 to 200,000 clones, roughly 83% of them seen just once. The sequenced sample was peripheral blood. The source of these receptors is a woman at least 80 years old with active or convalescent COVID-19.

In DNA, the CDR3 is TGCGCCAGCAGCCAAGTAGTTGAGGGAATAGGCGGCTACACCTTC. It yields the protein CASSQVVEGIGGYTF. V is TRBV4-3 and J is TRBJ1-2; D not certain. CDR1 is LGHNA and CDR2 is YSLEER in the germline V gene. This CDR3 is 15 amino acids long. Trimming removed 1 base from V and 8 bases from J, with 17 bases in between.

The rearrangement joins TRBV5-1 to TRBJ1-2; D gene uncertain. Per the germline V gene, CDR1 is SGHRS and CDR2 is YFSETQ. The CDR3 is made up of 13 amino acids. Trimming pared 0 bases from V and 8 bases from J, leaving 11 bases between. CDR3 protein: CASSLAGGGGYTF. The CDR3 bases are TGCGCCAGCAGCTTGGCCGGTGGAGGAGGCTACACCTTC.

This clone came up once. The CDR3 coding sequence is TGTGCCATCAGTGAGTCGAGTAGGGCGGCGGGTAATTCACCCCTCCACTTT. It translates to CAISESSRAAGNSPLHF. The J gene is TRBJ1-6, the V gene TRBV10-3; D uncertain. CDR3 length equals 17 residues. Germline CDR1 and CDR2: ENHRY and SYGVKD. V dropped 0 bases and J dropped 6 bases, with 15 bases sitting between them.

With respect to this clone: Other DNA sequences in this sample translate to the same CDR3. The chain joins TRBV25-1 to TRBJ1-4, with a tentative D call TRBD1 (6 bases). V was trimmed by 5 bases and J by 6 bases, leaving 16 bases between them. Germline CDR1 is MGHDK and CDR2 is SYGVNS. The CDR3 sequence is 15 residues long. The CDR3 nucleotides are TGTGCCAGCAGTACGAACCGGGACACCTATGAAAAACTGTTTTTT. It specifies CASSTNRDTYEKLFF.

This clone was observed a few times. CDR3 region: CASTPTASGTEAFF. Written as DNA, the CDR3 is TGTGCCAGTACCCCGACAGCATCCGGAACTGAAGCTTTCTTT. The chain employs TRBV19 and TRBJ1-1, with D possibly matching TRBD1 (5 bases). V was pared by 7 bases and J by 5 bases, with 17 bases between. Germline V CDR1 and CDR2: LNHDA, SQIVND (reference sequence). CDR3 size: 14 residues.

The chain links TRBV5-5 to TRBJ1-5, with D tentatively TRBD1 (5 bases). Germline V gene data show CDR1 as SGHKS and CDR2 as YYEKEE (reference sequence). The CDR3 has 15 amino acids. The V end lost 2 bases, the J end lost 2 bases, and 11 bases lay between the germline ends. For the CDR3, the DNA is TGTGCCAGCAGCTTATCAGGGATCGGCAATCAGCCCCAGCATTTT. As protein: CASSLSGIGNQPQHF.

This clone was found a few times. This rearrangement joins TRBV6-5 to TRBJ1-3; 7 bases map to TRBD1. The V gene's germline CDR1 is MNHEY and CDR2 SVGAGI. The CDR3 sequence is 15 residues long. The J segment lost 6 bases and the V segment lost 2 bases, leaving 7 bases of the junction unmatched. The CDR3 loop is CASSYALGQTNTIYF. The CDR3 coding sequence is TGTGCCAGCAGTTACGCCTTGGGACAGACAAACACCATATATTTT.

This chain uses TRBV19 with TRBJ1-5; D not certain. CDR1 is LNHDA and CDR2 is SQIVND in the germline V gene (reference sequence). Between the trimmed V and J ends, which lost 3 bases and 3 bases, there was a span of 3 bases. The CDR3 covers 12 residues. For the CDR3, the DNA is TGTGCCAGTAGTATTAACAATCAGCCCCAGCATTTT. This encodes CASSINNQPQHF.

The chain is built from TRBV6-2 or TRBV6-3 and TRBJ1-6; 9 nucleotides agree with TRBD1. The CDR3 consists of 18 residues. The V gene's germline CDR1 is MNHEY and CDR2 SVGEGT. V lost 0 bases and J lost 0; bases outside the gene matches: 3. CDR3 loop: CASSYSGQGSSYNSPLHF. In DNA, the CDR3 is TGTGCCAGCAGTTACTCGGGACAGGGAAGCTCCTATAATTCACCCCTCCACTTT.

The chain is built from TRBV28 and TRBJ1-1; D is unresolved. V dropped 4 bases and J dropped 3 bases, with 6 bases sitting between them. CDR3 length: 12 amino acids. In germline, CDR1 is MDHEN, CDR2 SYDVKM. The chain's CDR3 is CASSSRYTEAFF. The CDR3 nucleotides are TGTGCCAGCAGTTCGAGGTACACTGAAGCTTTCTTT.

The rearrangement uses TRBV7-8 and TRBJ1-1, with TRBD1 identical over 8 bases. J was trimmed by 4 bases and V by 0 bases; bases with no gene match: 7. The CDR3 has 16 amino acids. Germline V CDR1 and CDR2: SGHVS, FQNEAQ. Written as DNA, the CDR3 is TGTGCCAGCAGCTTAGCATCGACAGGGGTGGGCACTGAAGCTTTCTTT. This sequence encodes CASSLASTGVGTEAFF.

V gene TRBV27 combines with J gene TRBJ2-5; 14 bases align to TRBD2. Trimming took 5 bases from V and 5 from J; bases not matched to a gene: 7. Per germline, CDR1 MNHEY and CDR2 SMNVEV (reference sequence). The CDR3 is 16 amino acids. This CDR3 reads CASSRHRTSGGETQYF. In DNA, the CDR3 is TGTGCCAGCAGTCGCCACCGGACTAGCGGGGGGGAGACCCAGTACTTC.

The chain employs TRBV10-2 and TRBJ1-1; possibly TRBD1 for D (5 bases). Between the trimmed V and J ends, which lost 7 bases and 14 bases, there was a span of 26 bases. Germline-derived CDR1 and CDR2 are WSHSY and SAAADI. This CDR3 spans 14 amino acids. The CDR3 spells CASTGMGGDTPSFF. The CDR3 DNA reads as TGCGCCAGCACCGGAATGGGAGGGGATACCCCCAGCTTCTTT.

This clone has a single count. The chain has TRBV27 and TRBJ2-2; D is undetermined. CDR1 is MNHEY and CDR2 is SMNVEV in the germline V gene (reference sequence). V shed 3 bases and J shed 0 bases, with 11 bases lying between them. The CDR3 is 16 amino acids. CDR3 in amino acids: CASSFLTDTNTGELFF. The DNA for the CDR3 is TGTGCCAGCAGTTTTTTAACAGACACGAACACCGGGGAGCTGTTTTTT.

Here the CDR3 reads CASSLTVNEKLFF. CDR3 DNA sequence: TGTGCCAGCAGCTTGACAGTTAATGAAAAACTGTTTTTT. This chain links TRBV5-6 with TRBJ1-4; D not certain. Germline CDR1 is SGHDT and CDR2 is YYEEEE. Trimming removed 1 base at V and 4 bases at J, with 5 bases between. This CDR3 is built from 13 residues.

This chain links TRBV4-1 with TRBJ1-2; 7 nucleotides line up with TRBD1. J was trimmed by 2 bases and V by 1 base; bases with no gene match: 4. The CDR3 spans 15 residues. Germline V gene data show CDR1 as MGHRA and CDR2 as YSYEKL. CDR3 region: CASSQAPTGNYGYTF. In nucleotides, the CDR3 is TGCGCCAGCAGCCAAGCCCCGACAGGGAACTATGGCTACACCTTC.

The chain uses TRBV6-5 and TRBJ1-2; 10 bases agree with TRBD1. The CDR3 loop spans 15 amino acids. J gave up 5 bases and V 2 bases, and 5 bases lay outside the gene matches. The V gene's germline CDR1 is MNHEY and CDR2 SVGAGI. The CDR3 spells CASSYRDRGAYGYTF. CDR3 nucleotide sequence: TGTGCCAGCAGTTACCGGGACAGGGGAGCATATGGCTACACCTTC.

The V and J genes are TRBV18 and TRBJ1-3; D is undetermined. Deletions cut 3 bases from V and 1 base from J, with 13 bases between. The V gene's germline CDR1 is KGHSH and CDR2 LQKENI. This CDR3 has 16 amino acids. CDR3 in amino acids: CASSPNPPGSGNTIYF. The CDR3 DNA reads TGTGCCAGCTCACCTAACCCCCCGGGTTCTGGAAACACCATATATTTT.

This chain joins TRBV1 and TRBJ2-3; the table's D call TRBD1 went unverified against the DNA. TRBV1 is noted as a pseudogene. CDR3 length equals 14 residues. CDR3 coding DNA: TGCACCACATTGCCGGGACAGGGGACAGATACGCAGTATTTT. Encoded protein: CTTLPGQGTDTQYF.

The CDR3 region is CASSYSSRHTFIFSYEQYF. The CDR3 DNA reads as TGTGCCAGCAGTTACTCGAGTAGACACACGTTTATTTTTTCCTACGAGCAGTACTTC. V is TRBV6-2 or TRBV6-3 and J is TRBJ2-7, with D unresolved. The length of the CDR3 is 19 residues. CDR1 is MNHEY, CDR2 SVGEGT, per germline. Deletions cut 0 bases from V and 1 base from J, with 22 bases between.

This clone was found once. The chain combines TRBV15 with TRBJ1-5; D possibly corresponds to TRBD1 (5 bases). This CDR3 has 15 residues. Germline values: CDR1 LNHNV, CDR2 YYDKDF (reference sequence). Trimming stripped 4 bases from V and 7 bases from J, with 17 bases between. CDR3 residues: CATSNGPPGDQPQHF. The CDR3, as DNA: TGTGCCACCAGCAACGGCCCTCCGGGGGACCAGCCCCAGCATTTT.